A single sample is the source of the 18 T cell receptor beta chains below, sequenced in a study of control samples from healthy donors and cancer patients. Data came from immunoSEQ multiplex PCR; TCRdb stores just in-frame clones and leaves some out. The table includes around 75,000 clones, around 82% detected once. Sequencing used blood. The receptors derive from a man aged 45 to 65 in good health.

V and J are TRBV5-4 and TRBJ1-3, with D hard to call. Deletions cut 1 base from V and 0 bases from J, with 8 bases between. Germline CDR1 reads SGHNT; CDR2 reads YYREEE (reference sequence). The CDR3 is made up of 15 amino acids. CDR3 coding DNA: TGTGCCAGCAGCTTGCGGGGTAACTCTGGAAACACCATATATTTT. Its translation: CASSLRGNSGNTIYF.

The rearrangement joins TRBV6-5 to TRBJ2-3; D is ambiguous. Germline V gene lookup returns CDR1 MNHEY and CDR2 SVGAGI. This CDR3 has 11 residues. Trimming shortened V by 0 bases and J by 8 bases, and 3 bases separated the two germline ends. The chain's CDR3 is CASSYSSTQYF. In nucleotides, the CDR3 is TGTGCCAGCAGTTACTCTAGTACGCAGTATTTT.

The rearrangement uses TRBV7-6 and TRBJ2-7; 8 bases line up with TRBD1. CDR1 and CDR2 from the germline V gene are SGHVS and FNYEAQ. The V gene end was trimmed by 2 bases and the J gene end by 2 bases; junction bases not matched to a gene: 2. The CDR3 runs 14 residues. CDR3 loop: CASSLQGAAYEQYF. In nucleotides, the CDR3 is TGTGCCAGCAGCTTACAGGGGGCGGCCTACGAGCAGTACTTC.

This clone has just one count. The chain combines TRBV5-4 with TRBJ2-5, with D unresolved. Germline V gene lookup returns CDR1 SGHNT and CDR2 YYREEE (reference sequence). V gave up 0 bases and J gave up 2 bases, with 8 bases separating them. The CDR3 consists of 14 residues. In DNA form, the CDR3 reads TGTGCCAGCAGCTTGGCCCAAGCTCAAGAGACCCAGTACTTC. This translates into CASSLAQAQETQYF. Together with reference TRBV5-4 and TRBJ2-5, the CDR3 gives the full variable domain: ETGVTQSPTHLIKTRGQQVTLRCSSQSGHNTVSWYQQALGQGPQFIFQYYREEENGRGNFPPRFSGLQFPNYSSELNVNALELDDSALYLCASSLAQAQETQYFGPGTRLLVL.

Within the sample, this clone is medium-sized. The chain combines TRBV24-1 with TRBJ1-2; D is undetermined. CDR3 size: 15 residues. Per germline, CDR1 KGHDR and CDR2 SFDVKD. V was pared by 5 bases and J by 3 bases, with 15 bases between. The CDR3 sequence: CATSAHDGKDYGYTF. The CDR3, as DNA: TGTGCCACCAGTGCTCATGACGGAAAGGACTATGGCTACACCTTC.

V gene TRBV19 combines with J gene TRBJ1-5, with D possibly TRBD1 on 6 matching bases. Deletions cut 7 bases from V and 9 bases from J, with 19 bases between. Germline CDR1 reads LNHDA; CDR2 reads SQIVND (reference sequence). The CDR3 extends over 14 amino acids. CDR3 region: CASTSHRVDLPQHF. CDR3 bases: TGTGCCAGTACCTCACACAGGGTAGACCTGCCCCAGCATTTT.

For this clone: This specimen includes other DNA sequences encoding the same CDR3. The rearrangement uses TRBV30 and TRBJ1-2; D is uncertain. The germline CDR1 and CDR2 sequences are GTSNPN and SVGIG (reference sequence). The CDR3 consists of 13 residues. V was shortened by 5 bases and J by 0 bases, with 10 bases between the two germline ends. CDR3 amino acids: CAWAVEANYGYTF. The DNA for the CDR3 is TGTGCCTGGGCAGTGGAGGCTAACTATGGCTACACCTTC.

CDR3 amino acids: CAWRPGFGTEAFF. Here the CDR3 DNA reads TGTGCCTGGAGACCAGGGTTCGGGACTGAAGCTTTCTTT. This chain joins TRBV30 and TRBJ1-1; TRBD1 might be the D (5 bases). Germline loops: CDR1 GTSNPN, CDR2 SVGIG (reference sequence). V was trimmed by 3 bases and J by 5 bases, leaving 13 bases between them. The CDR3 consists of 13 residues.

The chain uses TRBV10-1 and TRBJ2-7; 10 bases map to TRBD1. Germline V gene sequence: CDR1 WNHNN, CDR2 SYGVQD (reference sequence). The CDR3 runs to 14 residues. V shed 3 bases, J shed 3 bases, and the junction held 2 bases outside the gene matches. This CDR3 is CASSEGDRGYEQYF. The CDR3 region has the DNA TGCGCCAGCAGTGAAGGGGACAGGGGCTACGAGCAGTACTTC.

The table lists this clone with a few counts. The rearrangement links TRBV18 to TRBJ2-2, with D unresolved. V lost 5 bases and J 3 bases, leaving 13 bases between the germline ends. Germline values: CDR1 KGHSH, CDR2 LQKENI. CDR3 size: 15 residues. DNA of the CDR3: TGTGCCAGCTCATGGAAAGAAATTTACACCGGGGAGCTGTTTTTT. This encodes CASSWKEIYTGELFF.

The rearrangement uses TRBV6-2 or TRBV6-3 and TRBJ2-4; maybe TRBD1 (5 bases). CDR3 length: 15 residues. Germline V gene data show CDR1 as MNHEY and CDR2 as SVGEGT. Trimming pared 4 bases from V and 6 bases from J, leaving 16 bases between. The CDR3 DNA reads TGTGCCAGCAGTTCCTTGGGGCGTCCCGGAAACATTCAGTACTTC. The encoded protein is CASSSLGRPGNIQYF.

The sample holds a few counts of this clone. The chain employs TRBV6-5 and TRBJ1-5; 9 bases are shared with TRBD1. The CDR3 totals 15 residues. Losses at the gene ends were 6 bases for V and 7 bases for J; bases not matched to a gene: 10. Germline assignment: CDR1 MNHEY and CDR2 SVGAGI. The CDR3: CASRATGGNNQPQHF. The CDR3 DNA sequence: TGTGCCAGCAGAGCGACAGGGGGTAACAACCAGCCCCAGCATTTT.

This rearrangement joins TRBV4-3 to TRBJ2-7; D unresolved. V lost 4 bases and J lost 6, with 16 bases in between. CDR1 and CDR2 from the germline V gene are LGHNA and YSLEER. This CDR3 contains 14 residues. The CDR3 DNA sequence: TGCGCCAGCAGCCCGACTCCCTCATTGAGCGAGCAGTACTTC. Translating it yields CASSPTPSLSEQYF.

The V and J genes are TRBV11-3 and TRBJ2-1, with TRBD2 as a possible D gene (6 bases). This CDR3 comprises 12 residues. V gave up 5 bases and J gave up 7 bases, with 9 bases separating them. Germline V gives CDR1 SGHNT, CDR2 YENEEA. DNA for the CDR3: TGTGCCAGCAGCCCCGGAGGGAATGAGCAGTTCTTC. Encoded protein: CASSPGGNEQFF.

The chain carries TRBV11-2 and TRBJ2-1; the match to TRBD2 covers 8 bases. Germline V gene sequence: CDR1 SGHAT, CDR2 FQNNGV. After removal of 1 base from V and 6 bases from J, the junction contained 5 bases not matched to a gene. The CDR3 has 15 residues. The CDR3 is CASSLVLADSNEQFF. In DNA, the CDR3 is TGTGCCAGCAGCTTAGTACTAGCGGACTCCAATGAGCAGTTCTTC.

This clone showed up just once. The same CDR3 is also encoded by other DNA sequences in this sample. The rearrangement links TRBV7-9 to TRBJ1-1; D is undetermined. The CDR3 extends over 14 amino acids. Trimming cost V 5 bases and J 1 base, with 11 bases left between them. In germline, CDR1 is SEHNR, CDR2 FQNEAQ (reference sequence). The CDR3: CASSPLRENTEAFF. The CDR3 region has the DNA TGTGCCAGCAGCCCCCTAAGAGAGAACACTGAAGCTTTCTTT.

This rearrangement joins TRBV7-9 to TRBJ1-6, with 9 bases fitting TRBD1. V gave up 2 bases and J gave up 5 bases; unmatched junction bases: 10. The CDR3 totals 18 residues. Germline CDR1 SEHNR, CDR2 FQNEAQ (reference sequence). CDR3 amino acids: CASSLRGTGLGDNSPLHF. DNA of the CDR3: TGTGCCAGCAGCTTACGCGGGACAGGGTTGGGGGATAATTCACCCCTCCACTTT.

This clone is a singleton in its sample. This chain uses TRBV2 with TRBJ1-1; D not certain. The CDR3 runs 14 residues. Trimming stripped 4 bases from V and 2 bases from J, with 11 bases between. CDR1 and CDR2 from the germline V gene are SNHLY and FYNNEI. The DNA for the CDR3 is TGTGCCAGCAGTGTCACTGGGTACAACACTGAAGCTTTCTTT. This codes for CASSVTGYNTEAFF.